Following are 13 T cell receptor beta chains from one sample sequenced in a study of cytomegalovirus exposure and HLA in healthy donors. PCR used 60 Vbeta primers and 13 Jbeta primers. Here immunoSEQ multiplex PCR was the method, and the copy in TCRdb shows in-frame clones only, minus some. Among approximately 160,000 clones listed, about 64% were seen once. The source material was PBMCs. These receptors were taken from a man aged 50-59 years in good health and CMV-seronegative.

Regarding this clone: This sample includes further DNA sequences coding for the same CDR3. The chain is built from TRBV6-1 and TRBJ1-5, with a possible D match to TRBD1 (6 bases). Trimming took 2 bases from V and 4 from J, leaving 9 bases between them. Germline V lookup: CDR1 MNHNS, CDR2 SASEGT. The CDR3 covers 14 residues. The CDR3 coding sequence is TGTGCCAGCAGTGAAAGGACAGAAAATCAGCCCCAGCATTTT. Translation: CASSERTENQPQHF.

The chain employs TRBV5-1 and TRBJ2-3; D gene ambiguous. V lost 5 bases and J lost 6, with 13 bases in between. The CDR3 contains 13 residues. Germline V gene data show CDR1 as SGHRS and CDR2 as YFSETQ. In DNA form, the CDR3 reads TGCGCCAGCAGTCGACGAGGCGAGGATACGCAGTATTTT. As protein: CASSRRGEDTQYF.

This clone was seen only a few times. The chain carries TRBV9 and TRBJ1-6; TRBD1 agrees at 7 bases. Losses at the gene ends were 4 bases for V and 10 bases for J; bases not matched to a gene: 11. The CDR3 sequence is 15 residues long. Germline assignment: CDR1 SGDLS and CDR2 YYNGEE. CDR3 amino acids: CASSPERQGWSPLHF. The CDR3 DNA is TGTGCCAGCAGCCCCGAGAGACAGGGTTGGTCACCCCTCCACTTT.

This chain links TRBV6-5 with TRBJ2-1; no reliable D call. CDR1 and CDR2 (germline): MNHEY, SVGAGI. The germline V and J ends were trimmed by 2 bases and 5 bases, with 13 bases remaining between them. This CDR3 has 15 residues. Here the CDR3 DNA reads TGTGCCAGCAGTTACAGGCCCCGGAGCGACAATGAGCAGTTCTTC. Translating it yields CASSYRPRSDNEQFF.

The chain combines TRBV5-1 with TRBJ2-2; a weak D match, TRBD1 (6 bases). The CDR3 has 18 residues. CDR1 and CDR2 from the germline V gene are SGHRS and YFSETQ. Trimming left V 4 bases short and J 2 bases short, with 21 bases between. CDR3 in DNA: TGCGCCAGCAGCCCCCTACCCCCGGGACAAGCAAACACCGGGGAGCTGTTTTTT. It specifies CASSPLPPGQANTGELFF.

This chain connects TRBV14 to TRBJ2-5; tentative D call: TRBD1 (6 bases). The DNA end lines up better with TRBJ2-7; the J call may be wrong. CDR3 size: 14 residues. In germline, CDR1 is SGHDN, CDR2 FVKESK. In DNA form, the CDR3 reads TGTGCCAGCAGCCAAGCAAGGGGGACCTACGAGCAGTACTTC. This codes for CASSQARGTYEQYF.

The V and J genes are TRBV29-1 and TRBJ1-1; a weak D match, TRBD1 (5 bases). Trimming took 4 bases from V and 4 from J, leaving 16 bases between them. Looked up from germline, CDR1 is SQVTM and CDR2 is ANQGSEA. The length of the CDR3 is 14 residues. The CDR3 nucleotides are TGCAGCGTTGCGTTCAGGGATTCTGGCACTGAAGCTTTCTTT. Its translation: CSVAFRDSGTEAFF. The whole variable domain, filled in from reference TRBV29-1 and TRBJ1-1, reads SAVISQKPSRDICQRGTSLTIQCQVDSQVTMMFWYRQQPGQSLTLIATANQGSEATYESGFVIDKFPISRPNLTFSTLTVSNMSPEDSSIYLCSVAFRDSGTEAFFGQGTRLTVV.

The V gene is TRBV5-6, the J gene TRBJ1-5, with 10 positions matching TRBD1. CDR1 is SGHDT and CDR2 is YYEEEE in the germline V gene. The CDR3 consists of 18 residues. V trimming: 5 bases; J trimming: 1 base; junction bases outside the gene matches: 12. This CDR3 reads CASSSGTGATKSNQPQHF. The CDR3 DNA is TGTGCCAGCAGTTCCGGGACAGGGGCTACGAAAAGCAATCAGCCCCAGCATTTT.

Only a few counts were recorded for this clone. The V call is TRBV29-1, the J call TRBJ2-3; 8 bases align to TRBD1. Trimming at V came to 5 bases and at J to 0 bases, leaving 13 bases not matched to a gene. This CDR3 is 17 amino acids long. Germline V gene data show CDR1 as SQVTM and CDR2 as ANQGSEA. The CDR3 DNA reads TGCAGCGTTCGCGACCCGTTAGGACAGGGAAGCACAGATACGCAGTATTTT. Residues: CSVRDPLGQGSTDTQYF.

This clone has only one observation. The J gene is TRBJ2-3, the V gene TRBV5-1; TRBD2 aligns across 8 bases. Germline CDR1 is SGHRS and CDR2 is YFSETQ. J gave up 4 bases and V 4 bases, and 11 bases lay outside the gene matches. This CDR3 comprises 16 residues. This chain's CDR3 is CASSPPGSGASDTQYF. The CDR3 nucleotides are TGCGCCAGCAGCCCCCCCGGTAGCGGGGCTTCAGATACGCAGTATTTT.

The CDR3 sequence is CASSPLTGGAKNIQYF. As DNA, the CDR3 is TGTGCCAGCAGCCCTCTAACGGGGGGCGCCAAAAACATTCAGTACTTC. The rearrangement links TRBV7-2 to TRBJ2-4; possible D gene TRBD2, 7 bases. The length of the CDR3 is 16 residues. Germline CDR1 and CDR2: SGHTA and FQGNSA. Trimming took 5 bases from V and 1 from J, leaving 15 bases between them.

V gene TRBV5-6 combines with J gene TRBJ2-7, with a possible D match to TRBD2 (7 bases). The length of the CDR3 is 15 residues. V dropped 1 base and J dropped 8 bases, with 19 bases sitting between them. Germline values: CDR1 SGHDT, CDR2 YYEEEE. The DNA for the CDR3 is TGTGCCAGCAGCTTGAGGGAGGTGGGGGGGCAACAGCAGTACTTC. It encodes CASSLREVGGQQQYF.

The V and J genes are TRBV7-3 and TRBJ1-1, with 8 nucleotides matching TRBD1. Per the germline V gene, CDR1 is SGHTA and CDR2 is FQGTGA. The CDR3 covers 15 residues. V was pared by 5 bases and J by 2 bases, with 7 bases of the junction left unmatched. CDR3 loop: CASSPLGQVNTEAFF. The CDR3 region has the DNA TGTGCCAGCAGCCCTCTGGGACAGGTCAACACTGAAGCTTTCTTT.